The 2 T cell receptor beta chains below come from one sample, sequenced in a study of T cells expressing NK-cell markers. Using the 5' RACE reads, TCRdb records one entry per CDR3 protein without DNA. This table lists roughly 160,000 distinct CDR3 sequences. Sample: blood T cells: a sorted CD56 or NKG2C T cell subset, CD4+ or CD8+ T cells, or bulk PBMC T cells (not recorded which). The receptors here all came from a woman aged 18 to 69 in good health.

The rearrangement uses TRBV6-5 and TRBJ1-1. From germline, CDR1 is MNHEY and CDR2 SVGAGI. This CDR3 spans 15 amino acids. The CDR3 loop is CASSYSNQATAEAFF.

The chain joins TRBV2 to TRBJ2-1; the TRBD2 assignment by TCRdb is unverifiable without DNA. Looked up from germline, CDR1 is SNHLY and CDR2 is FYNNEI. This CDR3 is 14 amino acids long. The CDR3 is CASSVERGGDEQFF.